This TCR beta chain was captured in a study of metastatic and nonmetastatic thyroid tumors. CDR1 MDHEN and CDR2 SYDVKM come from the germline V gene. This CDR3 is built from 13 residues. V gave up 6 bases and J gave up 3 bases; unmatched junction bases: 4. TCRdb reanalyzed the PCR reads via MiXCR. This sample has about 16,000 clones, with under 40% found just once. Thyroid surgery was performed in patients who had received no treatment beforehand. In this sample, this clone is medium-sized (0.01 to 0.1%). The receptor's source is a male donor with papillary thyroid cancer or a benign thyroid nodule (not recorded which). Some clones in this sample may be carry-over from other donors' samples. This chain links TRBV28 with TRBJ2-7, with TRBD1 identical over 8 bases. The sequenced sample was tumor tissue. In nucleotides, the CDR3 is TGTGCCAGCAGAGGACAGGGTCTCTACGAGCAGTACTTC. Protein sequence: CASRGQGLYEQYF.